The next 12 T cell receptor beta chains were all read from a single sample in a study of OX40 agonist ivuxolimab in advanced cancers. This table comes from immunoSEQ multiplex PCR, and its TCRdb copy is limited to in-frame clones, with some not included. The table includes some 30,000 clones, roughly three quarters detected once. The source material was CD4+ or CD8+ T cells sorted from blood, sampled in a trial of the OX40 agonist ivuxolimab. All receptors come from an adult with an advanced solid tumor such as melanoma, head and neck, liver or kidney cancer.

The chain links TRBV6-1 to TRBJ1-5, with no clear D. The germline CDR1 and CDR2 sequences are MNHNS and SASEGT. This CDR3 contains 15 residues. V lost 2 bases and J 3 bases, leaving 11 bases between the germline ends. The chain's CDR3 is CASSELSSINQPQHF. In nucleotides, the CDR3 is TGTGCCAGCAGTGAACTGAGCTCCATCAATCAGCCCCAGCATTTT.

The V and J genes are TRBV7-6 and TRBJ1-2; 7 bases are a match to TRBD1. With V trimmed by 5 bases and J by 5 bases, 11 bases remained unmatched. Looked up from germline, CDR1 is SGHVS and CDR2 is FNYEAQ. There are 15 residues in the CDR3. This CDR3 is CASSAGTAGSYGYTF. CDR3 nucleotides: TGTGCCAGCAGCGCCGGGACAGCGGGATCATATGGCTACACCTTC.

The count of this clone is one. In DNA, the CDR3 is TGTGCCAGCAGTTACTCGAAAGGGGATGAAGCTTTCTTT. Amino acids: CASSYSKGDEAFF. The chain links TRBV6-5 to TRBJ1-1, with D tentatively TRBD1 (5 bases). Trimming removed 0 bases from V and 7 bases from J, with 9 bases in between. The CDR3 covers 13 residues. From germline, CDR1 is MNHEY and CDR2 SVGAGI.

The rearrangement uses TRBV6-1 and TRBJ2-3; the D call may be TRBD1 or TRBD2 (5 bases each). Germline lookup yields CDR1 MNHNS and CDR2 SASEGT. V was cut by 2 bases and J by 0 bases, with 18 bases left in between. This CDR3 is 18 amino acids long. The chain's CDR3 is CASSEFLPSRVSTDTQYF. For the CDR3, the DNA is TGTGCCAGCAGTGAATTCTTGCCTAGCAGGGTGAGCACAGATACGCAGTATTTT.

The chain recombines TRBV18 with TRBJ2-7; a weak D match, TRBD1 (6 bases). Looked up from germline, CDR1 is KGHSH and CDR2 is LQKENI. V lost 4 bases and J 2 bases, leaving 12 bases between the germline ends. There are 14 residues in the CDR3. CDR3 nucleotide sequence: TGTGCCAGCTCACGGGCAGGGGCGGCCTACGAGCAGTACTTC. Amino acid sequence: CASSRAGAAYEQYF.

This chain links TRBV11-2 with TRBJ2-7; 7 bases are shared with TRBD1. The CDR3 sequence is 15 residues long. Germline CDR1 reads SGHAT; CDR2 reads FQNNGV. J gave up 6 bases and V 0 bases, and 8 bases lay outside the gene matches. The CDR3 DNA sequence: TGTGCCAGCAGCTTAGAAGGGGGCGCTAGATCCGAGCAGTACTTC. It codes for CASSLEGGARSEQYF.

This clone has only one observation. The gene calls are TRBV6-1 and TRBJ1-1, with 8 nucleotides matching TRBD1. With V trimmed by 4 bases and J by 5 bases, 9 bases remained unmatched. This CDR3 has 15 residues. Germline loops: CDR1 MNHNS, CDR2 SASEGT. For the CDR3, the DNA is TGTGCCAGCAGTGGAACCGGGACAGGCGGGACTGAAGCTTTCTTT. It translates to CASSGTGTGGTEAFF.

This chain joins TRBV7-8 and TRBJ2-7, with 8 positions matching TRBD1. This CDR3 is 15 amino acids long. V was pared by 2 bases and J by 5 bases, with 8 bases of the junction left unmatched. Looked up from germline, CDR1 is SGHVS and CDR2 is FQNEAQ. The CDR3 is CASSLQGALSHEQYF. CDR3 coding DNA: TGTGCCAGCAGCTTACAGGGGGCGCTTTCTCACGAGCAGTACTTC.

This clone was counted only a few times. The CDR3 loop reads CASSVVPLQGMGNSPLHF. For the CDR3, the DNA is TGTGCCAGCAGCGTAGTGCCCTTACAGGGTATGGGTAATTCACCCCTCCACTTT. The V call is TRBV9, the J call TRBJ1-6; TRBD1 might be the D (6 bases). V lost 0 bases and J 6 bases, leaving 19 bases between the germline ends. The CDR3 contains 18 residues. Germline CDR1 reads SGDLS; CDR2 reads YYNGEE.

In its sample, this clone was seen a few times. This sequence joins TRBV12-5 and TRBJ2-3, with D tentatively TRBD1 (5 bases). The CDR3 loop spans 14 amino acids. V shed 1 base and J shed 8 bases, with 13 bases lying between them. CDR1 is LGHNT and CDR2 is FRNRAP in the germline V gene. CDR3 nucleotides: TGTGCTAGTGGTTTGGACAGGCTGGATTTTACGCAGTATTTT. The encoded protein is CASGLDRLDFTQYF. The full variable domain, in which reference TRBV12-5 and TRBJ2-3 provide the parts outside the CDR3, is DARVTQTPRHKVTEMGQEVTMRCQPILGHNTVFWYRQTMMQGLELLAYFRNRAPLDDSGMPKDRFSAEMPDATLATLKIQPSEPRDSAVYFCASGLDRLDFTQYFGPGTRLTVL.

The CDR3 bases are TGTGCCAGTAGTTTCTCAGGGACCTTCGAGGAGCAGTTCTTC. It specifies CASSFSGTFEEQFF. V gene TRBV19 combines with J gene TRBJ2-1; D could derive from TRBD1 or TRBD2 (5 bases each). The CDR3 totals 14 residues. V was trimmed by 5 bases and J by 10 bases, leaving 18 bases between them. Germline V lookup: CDR1 LNHDA, CDR2 SQIVND (reference sequence).

The chain links TRBV7-9 to TRBJ2-5, with 9 positions matching TRBD2. The CDR3 spans 15 residues. From germline, CDR1 is SEHNR and CDR2 FQNEAQ (reference sequence). J was trimmed by 5 bases and V by 2 bases; bases with no gene match: 6. CDR3 DNA: TGTGCCAGCAGCTTACCAGCGGGGGGATGGGAGACCCAGTACTTC. Its protein is CASSLPAGGWETQYF. Complete variable domain (other parts from reference TRBV7-9 and TRBJ2-5): DTGVSQNPRHKITKRGQNVTFRCDPISEHNRLYWYRQTLGQGPEFLTYFQNEAQLEKSRLLSDRFSAERPKGSFSTLEIQRTEQGDSAMYLCASSLPAGGWETQYFGPGTRLLVL.